This entry lists 3 T cell receptor beta chains sequenced from one sample in a study of post-analysis software for immune sequencing data. General study points: Four or five TRBV segments (TRBV5-6, TRBV5-1 and TRBV20-1 among them) occurred more frequently in patients than in controls.

Their cognate antigens are unknown. Incorporated into the TCR beta cDNA libraries were unique molecular identifiers, which served to reduce PCR and sequencing biases. Each CDR3 protein is one row after TCRdb ran MiXCR on the PCR reads. The profile shows approximately 730,000 distinct CDR3 sequences, 25% to 30% of them singletons. Material for sequencing was blood. These receptor sequences come from a girl aged 5 to 17 with multiple sclerosis.

Remarks on this clonotype: The limits of the CDR3 on the DNA are not certain, so only TCRdb's listed CDR3 is given. The chain joins TRBV20-1 to TRBJ2-3; TRBD2, the table's D call, was not compared with the DNA. Germline V gene lookup returns CDR1 DFQATT and CDR2 SNEGSKA (reference sequence). The length of the CDR3 is 18 amino acids, counting both ends. The CDR3 loop reads CSARDFGAGTRVTDTQYF.

Only a few counts were recorded for this clonotype. The chain is built from TRBV10-3 and TRBJ2-6; D ambiguous. Trimming pared 7 bases from V and 0 bases from J, leaving 10 bases between. CDR3 length: 15 residues. CDR1 ENHRY and CDR2 SYGVKD come from the germline V gene. The CDR3 spells CAITAQTSGANVLTF. In nucleotides, the CDR3 is TGTGCCATCACCGCACAGACCTCTGGGGCCAACGTCCTGACTTTC.

This clonotype has a single count. The chain's CDR3 is CASTPVGGSTEAFF. The CDR3 bases are TGTGCCAGCACCCCGGTCGGGGGGAGCACTGAAGCTTTCTTT. The chain links TRBV28 to TRBJ1-1; D is possibly TRBD1 (5 bases). This CDR3 is 14 amino acids long. In germline, CDR1 is MDHEN, CDR2 SYDVKM. V lost 7 bases and J lost 4, with 16 bases in between.